The 3 T cell receptor beta chains below all came from one sample that was sequenced in a study of shared clonotypes between healthy human individuals. This table comes from immunoSEQ multiplex PCR, and its TCRdb copy is limited to in-frame clones, with some not included. Among about 2,500,000 clones listed, over 85% were seen once. Sequenced: naive CD4+ T cells sorted from blood. The subset is: CD45RA+ positively selected. The receptors here all came from a man in his late teens or twenties in good health.

Details on this clone: At one boundary the junction diverges from the germline segment, which might be a read error. V gene TRBV7-7 combines with J gene TRBJ2-1, with TRBD1 matching 8 bases. The CDR3 runs 15 residues. Germline V CDR1 and CDR2: SSHAT, FNYEAQ (reference sequence). The CDR3 sequence is CASSPDRVLYNEQFF. In DNA form, the CDR3 reads TGTGCTAGCAGCCCGGACAGGGTACTCTACAATGAGCAGTTCTTC.

The rearrangement uses TRBV18 and TRBJ2-7, with a weak D call TRBD1 (5 bases). Trimming stripped 1 base from V and 3 bases from J, with 13 bases between. CDR1 and CDR2 from the germline V gene are KGHSH and LQKENI. The CDR3 extends over 15 amino acids. CDR3 bases: TGTGCCAGCTCACCACGGTCGGGCAGGGACTACGAGCAGTACTTC. Protein sequence: CASSPRSGRDYEQYF. Based on the CDR3 plus reference TRBV18 and TRBJ2-7, the full variable domain is NAGVMQNPRHLVRRRGQEARLRCSPMKGHSHVYWYRQLPEEGLKFMVYLQKENIIDESGMPKERFSAEFPKEGPSILRIQQVVRGDSAAYFCASSPRSGRDYEQYFGPGTRLTVT.

The chain is built from TRBV29-1 and TRBJ2-3, with D possibly matching TRBD1 (6 bases). Trimming stripped 1 base from V and 6 bases from J, with 11 bases between. CDR3 length: 13 amino acids. The germline gives CDR1 SQVTM, CDR2 ANQGSEA. The CDR3 sequence: CSVEGDDRDTQYF. CDR3 nucleotide sequence: TGCAGCGTTGAAGGGGACGACAGGGATACGCAGTATTTT.